These 29 T cell receptor beta chains originate from one sample sequenced in a study of T cells in Graves' hyperthyroidism and ophthalmopathy. Amplification of TCR beta CDR3 regions used RNA as the template. Primed by the HTBI set, a first-round RT-PCR was run on the TCR CDR3. TCRdb redid the calling of the multiplex PCR reads with MiXCR, one entry per CDR3 protein. The sample shows about 480,000 distinct CDR3 sequences, about 15% of them seen only once. Material for sequencing was blood. The receptors here all came from a woman aged 18-29 years with Graves' hyperthyroidism.

This clonotype was detected only a few times. V gene TRBV19 combines with J gene TRBJ1-5; D uncertain. The CDR3 contains 14 residues. CDR1 is LNHDA, CDR2 SQIVND, per germline (reference sequence). Trimming pared 3 bases from V and 3 bases from J, leaving 9 bases between. This CDR3 reads CASSISGHNQPQHF. The DNA for the CDR3 is TGTGCCAGTAGTATTTCGGGCCACAATCAGCCCCAGCATTTT. Full variable domain (remainder filled in from reference TRBV19 and TRBJ1-5): DGGITQSPKYLFRKEGQNVTLSCEQNLNHDAMYWYRQDPGQGLRLIYYSQIVNDFQKGDIAEGYSVSREKKESFPLTVTSAQKNPTAFYLCASSISGHNQPQHFGDGTRLSIL.

The table lists this clonotype with many counts. The CDR3 loop is CATSGPSTDTQYF. CDR3 sequence (DNA): TGTGCCACCAGTGGCCCGAGCACAGATACGCAGTATTTT. This chain uses TRBV24-1 with TRBJ2-3; D is undetermined. The CDR3 has 13 amino acids. CDR1 is KGHDR, CDR2 SFDVKD, per germline. V shed 5 bases and J shed 0 bases, with 5 bases lying between them.

At least ten counts were recorded for this clonotype. The chain employs TRBV2 and TRBJ1-1, with 8 bases that match TRBD1. The CDR3 extends over 12 amino acids. The V gene end was trimmed by 6 bases and the J gene end by 5 bases; junction bases not matched to a gene: 2. Germline CDR1 reads SNHLY; CDR2 reads FYNNEI. The CDR3: CASSRTGTEAFF. As DNA, the CDR3 is TGTGCCAGCAGCCGGACAGGGACTGAAGCTTTCTTT.

This clonotype was counted at least ten times. J is TRBJ1-5 and V is TRBV2, with D possibly being TRBD1 (5 bases). Germline V gives CDR1 SNHLY, CDR2 FYNNEI. The CDR3 sequence is 15 residues long. V lost 7 bases to trimming and J lost 0 bases, with 13 bases between them. CDR3 bases: TGTGCCAGCAAACCGGACGACAGTAGCAATCAGCCCCAGCATTTT. Protein product: CASKPDDSSNQPQHF.

The rearrangement uses TRBV7-6 and TRBJ1-1; no firm D call. The CDR3 consists of 15 residues. Germline V lookup: CDR1 SGHVS, CDR2 FNYEAQ. Deletions cut 5 bases from V and 1 base from J, with 14 bases between. CDR3 protein: CASSPRTDGNTEAFF. The DNA of the CDR3 is TGTGCCAGCAGCCCCCGCACGGACGGGAACACTGAAGCTTTCTTT. Based on the CDR3 plus reference TRBV7-6 and TRBJ1-1, the full variable domain is GAGVSQSPRYKVTKRGQDVALRCDPISGHVSLYWYRQALGQGPEFLTYFNYEAQQDKSGLPNDRFSAERPEGSISTLTIQRTEQRDSAMYRCASSPRTDGNTEAFFGQGTRLTVV.

In this sample, this clonotype turned up many times. The rearrangement joins TRBV30 to TRBJ1-3, with a weak D call TRBD1 (5 bases). Germline V CDR1 and CDR2: GTSNPN, SVGIG (reference sequence). This CDR3 has 11 residues. V lost 0 bases and J 12 bases, leaving 9 bases between the germline ends. The CDR3 spells CAWSVQGGIYF. Here the CDR3 DNA reads TGTGCCTGGAGTGTCCAGGGTGGCATATATTTT.

This clonotype occurred many times. The chain couples TRBV12-3 or TRBV12-4 to TRBJ1-5, with a possible D match to TRBD1 (5 bases). CDR3 size: 16 residues. Deletions cut 5 bases from V and 2 bases from J, with 16 bases between. The CDR3 sequence: CASSGRDARGNQPQHF. The CDR3 DNA follows: TGTGCCAGCAGTGGACGGGACGCGAGGGGCAATCAGCCCCAGCATTTT.

This clonotype was observed at least ten times. The chain carries TRBV3-1 and TRBJ2-7; D might be TRBD2 (5 bases). The CDR3 is 13 residues long. Germline V gene sequence: CDR1 LGHDT, CDR2 YNNKEL (reference sequence). Trimming took 3 bases from V and 6 from J, leaving 12 bases between them. CDR3 sequence: CASSHIEGTEQYF. The DNA for the CDR3 is TGTGCCAGCAGCCACATTGAGGGTACCGAGCAGTACTTC.

A few counts support this clonotype. Germline and junction disagree at one end, which may indicate a read error. This chain uses TRBV5-1 with TRBJ1-1; D remains unclear. The CDR3 runs to 14 residues. Germline CDR1 and CDR2: SGHRS and YFSETQ. The CDR3 here is CASSLSRSNTEASF. In DNA, the CDR3 is TGCGCCAGCAGCTTGAGCAGGAGCAACACTGAAGCTTCCTTT.

This clonotype was picked up many times. The DNA for the CDR3 is TGTGCCATCTCCAGGGGCGGGACTGAAGCTTTCTTT. Amino acid sequence: CAISRGGTEAFF. V is TRBV6-2 or TRBV6-3 and J is TRBJ1-1; TRBD1 might be the D (6 bases). Germline-derived CDR1 and CDR2 are MNHEY and SVGEGT. The CDR3 sequence is 12 residues long. V was shortened by 10 bases and J by 5 bases, with 14 bases between the two germline ends.

This clonotype was observed many times. The chain couples TRBV7-3 to TRBJ2-3; 7 positions match TRBD2. Per germline, CDR1 SGHTA and CDR2 FQGTGA. J lost 6 bases, V lost 0 bases, and 6 bases had no gene match. This CDR3 contains 15 residues. The CDR3 DNA follows: TGTGCCAGCAGCTTAACGGGCGGGAGAATGGATACGCAGTATTTT. Translation: CASSLTGGRMDTQYF.

This clonotype was detected only once. The V and J genes are TRBV6-5 and TRBJ2-7, with D possibly being TRBD1 (5 bases). CDR3 length equals 17 residues. Trimming took off 4 bases at V and 0 bases at J, with 19 bases between the two ends. The germline gives CDR1 MNHEY, CDR2 SVGAGI. The CDR3 sequence: CASSSPGSGLFSYEQYF. DNA for the CDR3: TGTGCCAGCAGTTCCCCAGGGTCGGGCCTATTCTCCTACGAGCAGTACTTC.

This clonotype was recorded a few times. A much larger clone is a single base away; this may be a read error. The chain links TRBV3-1 to TRBJ1-4; D perhaps matches TRBD1 (6 bases). V was pared by 2 bases and J by 8 bases, with 15 bases between. The CDR3 totals 15 residues. Germline CDR1 and CDR2: LGHDT and YNNKEL (reference sequence). This chain's CDR3 is CASSQLQGSREKLFF. The CDR3 region has the DNA TGTGCCAGCAGCCAACTACAGGGATCCCGGGAAAAACTGTTTTTT.

This clonotype appeared many times. This chain connects TRBV6-1 to TRBJ1-2; D unresolved. V lost 0 bases and J lost 4, with 15 bases in between. Germline V gives CDR1 MNHNS, CDR2 SASEGT. The CDR3 has 16 residues. The DNA for the CDR3 is TGTGCCAGCAGTGAAGCTCTGCGGCTCCCCGGCTATGGCTACACCTTC. Its translation: CASSEALRLPGYGYTF.

CDR3 bases: TGCAGCGTTGACAGGATTGGGAACACTGAAGCTTTCTTT. It specifies CSVDRIGNTEAFF. The V gene is TRBV29-1, the J gene TRBJ1-1; no clear D gene. V dropped 3 bases and J dropped 1 base, with 9 bases sitting between them. The germline V gene encodes CDR1 SQVTM and CDR2 ANQGSEA. CDR3 size: 13 residues.

This clonotype showed up many times. The chain links TRBV28 to TRBJ2-7; maybe TRBD2 (7 bases). The ends were cut back, 7 bases at V and 5 bases at J, with 18 bases in the middle. The CDR3 consists of 14 residues. Germline V gives CDR1 MDHEN, CDR2 SYDVKM. The CDR3, as DNA: TGTGCCAGCACCCCTGGGGGGGCACGGAACGAGCAGTACGTC. It is translated as CASTPGGARNEQYV.

CDR3 residues: CASSLSQQGINEQYF. CDR3 bases: TGTGCCAGCAGTTTATCCCAACAGGGCATAAACGAGCAGTACTTC. This chain joins TRBV27 and TRBJ2-7; tentatively, D is TRBD1 (6 bases). The CDR3 consists of 15 residues. Germline V gene sequence: CDR1 MNHEY, CDR2 SMNVEV (reference sequence). Deletions cut 0 bases from V and 5 bases from J, with 14 bases between.

This clonotype was seen ten or more times. The gene calls are TRBV9 and TRBJ1-5; no reliable D call. The V and J ends lost 0 bases and 4 bases respectively, with 8 bases between them. Germline CDR1 SGDLS, CDR2 YYNGEE. The CDR3 consists of 14 residues. CDR3 protein: CASSVGQFNQPQHF. The CDR3 DNA is TGTGCCAGCAGCGTAGGTCAGTTTAATCAGCCCCAGCATTTT.

The chain is built from TRBV20-1 and TRBJ2-3; D is ambiguous. Trimming pared 0 bases from V and 10 bases from J, leaving 11 bases between. Germline-derived CDR1 and CDR2 are DFQATT and SNEGSKA (reference sequence). This CDR3 spans 12 amino acids. The CDR3 region is CSARDQATAQYF. CDR3 nucleotides: TGCAGTGCTAGAGATCAGGCAACTGCGCAGTATTTT.

This clonotype was found a few times. The rearrangement links TRBV4-1 to TRBJ2-3; 9 nucleotides align to TRBD2. The CDR3 loop spans 15 amino acids. Germline CDR1 MGHRA, CDR2 YSYEKL. The trim removed 1 base at V and 6 bases at J, leaving 5 bases unmatched. DNA of the CDR3: TGCGCCAGCAGCCAAGGAGGGAGCGGGGGGGATACGCAGTATTTT. Residues: CASSQGGSGGDTQYF.

Regarding this clonotype: This may be a read error, as it is one base from a much larger clone. The rearrangement links TRBV30 to TRBJ2-7; 8 bases fit TRBD2. Trimming removed 2 bases from V and 2 bases from J; junction bases left unmatched: 5. The CDR3 loop spans 14 amino acids. Germline V CDR1 and CDR2: GTSNPN, SVGIG (reference sequence). The CDR3 spells CAWSTAGVAYEQYF. For the CDR3, the DNA is TGTGCCTGGAGTACAGCGGGAGTCGCCTACGAGCAGTACTTC.

This clonotype was counted a few times. The chain links TRBV11-3 to TRBJ2-5, with 7 bases aligning to TRBD2. Germline-derived CDR1 and CDR2 are SGHNT and YENEEA. V was clipped by 2 bases and J by 2 bases; unmatched bases: 8. There are 16 residues in the CDR3. Here the CDR3 DNA reads TGTGCCAGCAGCTTATGGGGGGGGGAGGGTCAAGAGACCCAGTACTTC. This translates into CASSLWGGEGQETQYF.

This clonotype was seen at least ten times. The genes are TRBV11-2 and TRBJ2-5; 7 bases line up with TRBD2. This CDR3 contains 15 residues. Germline V CDR1 and CDR2: SGHAT, FQNNGV. J gave up 3 bases and V 6 bases, and 10 bases lay outside the gene matches. The CDR3 sequence is CASRGRTSIEETQYF. CDR3 bases: TGTGCCAGCAGAGGTAGGACTAGTATTGAAGAGACCCAGTACTTC. Based on the CDR3 plus reference TRBV11-2 and TRBJ2-5, the full variable domain is EAGVAQSPRYKIIEKRQSVAFWCNPISGHATLYWYQQILGQGPKLLIQFQNNGVVDDSQLPKDRFSAERLKGVDSTLKIQPAKLEDSAVYLCASRGRTSIEETQYFGPGTRLLVL.

This clonotype was recorded many times. This chain connects TRBV6-2 or TRBV6-3 to TRBJ2-1; 16 bases map to TRBD2. V lost 7 bases and J lost 5; bases outside the gene matches: 14. CDR3 length equals 19 residues. The germline CDR1 and CDR2 sequences are MNHEY and SVGEGT. This CDR3 is CASNTGTSGRAWVNNEQFF. CDR3 bases: TGTGCCAGCAACACCGGGACTAGCGGGAGGGCCTGGGTGAACAATGAGCAGTTCTTC.

This clonotype was recorded at least ten times. As DNA, the CDR3 is TGTGCCAGCAGCTCGACAGGGGGAGGGAACAATGAGCAGTTCTTC. Its protein is CASSSTGGGNNEQFF. The chain links TRBV7-8 to TRBJ2-1; 9 bases line up with TRBD1. CDR3 length: 15 residues. Germline loops: CDR1 SGHVS, CDR2 FQNEAQ. The junction had 6 bases not matched to a gene; V was cut back by 4 bases and J by 5 bases.

The genes are TRBV19 and TRBJ1-5; 8 bases line up with TRBD1. The CDR3 is made up of 15 amino acids. The V and J ends lost 2 bases and 2 bases, in that order; junction bases with no gene match: 2. The germline gives CDR1 LNHDA, CDR2 SQIVND (reference sequence). The CDR3 reads CASSIQGARNQPQHF. The DNA for the CDR3 is TGTGCCAGTAGTATACAGGGGGCCCGCAATCAGCCCCAGCATTTT.

The sample holds many counts of this clonotype. The chain combines TRBV5-1 with TRBJ1-6, with 12 bases matching TRBD1. The CDR3 contains 16 residues. CDR1 SGHRS and CDR2 YFSETQ come from the germline V gene. The J segment lost 6 bases and the V segment lost 4 bases, leaving 5 bases of the junction unmatched. The CDR3 nucleotides read TGCGCCAGCAGCGCGGGACAGGGGGCACGTAATTCACCCCTCCACTTT. Translation gives CASSAGQGARNSPLHF.

The sample holds a few counts of this clonotype. This chain links TRBV9 with TRBJ1-5; maybe TRBD1 (5 bases). The CDR3 spans 15 residues. The ends were cut back, 0 bases at V and 4 bases at J, with 11 bases in the middle. Germline V CDR1 and CDR2: SGDLS, YYNGEE. CDR3 DNA: TGTGCCAGCAGCGTAGACGGGGCCCGTAATCAGCCCCAGCATTTT. This gives the protein CASSVDGARNQPQHF.

The chain couples TRBV12-5 to TRBJ2-1; 8 bases match TRBD2. Germline lookup yields CDR1 LGHNT and CDR2 FRNRAP. V was pared by 6 bases and J by 4 bases, with 2 bases of the junction left unmatched. The CDR3 sequence is 13 residues long. CDR3 protein: CASGQRGYNEQFF. The CDR3 nucleotides are TGTGCTAGTGGCCAGCGGGGGTACAATGAGCAGTTCTTC.